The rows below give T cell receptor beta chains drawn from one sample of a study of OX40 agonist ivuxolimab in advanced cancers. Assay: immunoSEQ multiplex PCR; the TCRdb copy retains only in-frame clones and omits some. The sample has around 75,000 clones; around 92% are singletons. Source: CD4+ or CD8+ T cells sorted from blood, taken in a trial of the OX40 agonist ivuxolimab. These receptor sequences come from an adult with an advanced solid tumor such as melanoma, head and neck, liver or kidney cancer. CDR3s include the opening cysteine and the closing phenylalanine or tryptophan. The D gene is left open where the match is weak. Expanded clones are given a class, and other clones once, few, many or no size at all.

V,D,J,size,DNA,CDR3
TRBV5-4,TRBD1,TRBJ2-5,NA,TGTGCCAGCAGCTTGGTTGTAGGACAGGGCTCGGAGACCCAGTACTTC,CASSLVVGQGSETQYF
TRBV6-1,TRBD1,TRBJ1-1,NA,TGTGCCAGCAGCTTCGGACAGGTTACTGAAGCTTTCTTT,CASSFGQVTEAFF
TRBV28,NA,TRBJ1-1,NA,TGTGCCAGCAGTTTGTTGGACACGAACACTGAAGCTTTCTTT,CASSLLDTNTEAFF
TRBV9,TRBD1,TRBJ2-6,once,TGTGCCAGCAGCGCAGGGGGAGCTGGGGCCAACGTCCTGACTTTC,CASSAGGAGANVLTF
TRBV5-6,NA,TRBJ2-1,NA,TGTGCCAGCAGTCTAGGAACCGCCGCCTACAATGAGCAGTTCTTC,CASSLGTAAYNEQFF
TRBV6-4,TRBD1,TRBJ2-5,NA,TGTGCCAGCAGTGACGGCAGGGGGCAAGAGACCCAGTACTTC,CASSDGRGQETQYF
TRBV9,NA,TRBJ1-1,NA,TGTGCCAGCAGCGTAGGGGGCGAGAACACTGAAGCTTTCTTT,CASSVGGENTEAFF
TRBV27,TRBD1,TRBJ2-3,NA,TGTGCCAGCAGTTACAGGGGGAGTTCGGATACGCAGTATTTT,CASSYRGSSDTQYF
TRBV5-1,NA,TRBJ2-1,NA,TGCGCCAGCAGCTGGCCTTTTGGTGAGCAGTTCTTC,CASSWPFGEQFF
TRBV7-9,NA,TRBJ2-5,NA,TGTGCCAGCAGACTACAGGGTTCGGAGACCCAGTACTTC,CASRLQGSETQYF
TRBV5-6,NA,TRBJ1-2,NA,TGTGCCAGCAGCGTGACGTACTATGGCTACACCTTC,CASSVTYYGYTF
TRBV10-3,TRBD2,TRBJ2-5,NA,TGTGCCATCAGTGAGTCGATTAGCGGGAGGAAGGAGACCCAGTACTTC,CAISESISGRKETQYF
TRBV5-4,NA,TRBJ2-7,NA,TGTGCCAGCAGCTTGGGGCCGGCATACGAGCAGTACTTC,CASSLGPAYEQYF
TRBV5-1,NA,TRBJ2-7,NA,TGCGCCAGCAGGTACGGGGGAGAAGCCCCATACGAGCAGTACTTC,CASRYGGEAPYEQYF
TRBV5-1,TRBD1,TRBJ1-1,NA,TGCGCCAGCAGAAGGACAGGGCGGAACACTGAAGCTTTCTTT,CASRRTGRNTEAFF
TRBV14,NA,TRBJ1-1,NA,TGTGCCAGCCAAATCTCAGGCCGGGGTGAAGCTTTCTTT,CASQISGRGEAFF
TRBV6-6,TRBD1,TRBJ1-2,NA,TGTGCCAGCAGTCGTAAGGACAGGGGGAATAACTATGGCTACACCTTC,CASSRKDRGNNYGYTF
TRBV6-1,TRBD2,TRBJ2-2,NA,TGTGCCAGCAGTGAACTAGCGGGAGTGGCCGGGGAGCTGTTTTTT,CASSELAGVAGELFF
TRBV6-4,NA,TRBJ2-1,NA,TGTGCCAGCAGTGGACTACCCTCGGGGTACAATGAGCAGTTCTTC,CASSGLPSGYNEQFF
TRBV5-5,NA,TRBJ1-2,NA,TGTGCCAGCAGCTATCGGACGGACCTATTTGCTGGCTACACCTTC,CASSYRTDLFAGYTF